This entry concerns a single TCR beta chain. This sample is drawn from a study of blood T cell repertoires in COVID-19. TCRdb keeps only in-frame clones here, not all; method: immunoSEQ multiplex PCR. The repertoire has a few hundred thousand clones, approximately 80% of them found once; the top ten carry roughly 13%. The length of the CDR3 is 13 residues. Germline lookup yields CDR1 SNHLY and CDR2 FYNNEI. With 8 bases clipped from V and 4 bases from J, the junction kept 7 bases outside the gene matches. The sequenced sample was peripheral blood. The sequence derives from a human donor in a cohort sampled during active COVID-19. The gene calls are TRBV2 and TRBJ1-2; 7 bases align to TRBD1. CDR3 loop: CASEDRVFYGYTF. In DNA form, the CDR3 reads TGTGCCAGCGAAGACAGGGTTTTCTATGGCTACACCTTC.